This T cell receptor beta chain was sequenced for a study of tumor-infiltrating lymphocytes in primary liver carcinoma. The wider study: Through surgical resection, the patients' primary liver carcinoma was treated. All lesions had stage T1-T3 N0M0 and roughly 4.2 to 10 cm widths.

CDR3 length: 13 residues. CDR1 and CDR2 from the germline V gene are SGHAT and FQNNGV. Study outcomes and limitations: Tumors carried a top-250-clone fraction significantly exceeding that of blood (p = 0.039). Overlap in tumor-adjacent and tumor-blood pairs fell below that of tumor region pairs.

TCR beta cDNA was reverse-transcribed from about 500 ng of total RNA. The reaction used a constant-region primer and ProtoScript II reverse transcriptase. It was through three nested multiplex PCR rounds of slightly modified ARM-PCR that TCR beta libraries arose. The opening two PCR rounds, nine to eleven cycles each, paired TRBV1-TRBV30 forward primers with a C-beta reverse primer. TCRdb used MiXCR to reprocess the multiplex PCR reads, holding one entry per CDR3 protein. The sample carries some 180,000 distinct CDR3 sequences, less than 65% recorded once. Both blood RNA, taken from unsorted whole blood, and germline DNA were extracted. Concerning this clonotype: Its antigen remains unidentified. Relative to the germline gene, one junction end is altered; a read error may explain this.

The TCR comes from a middle-aged man with primary liver carcinoma and hepatitis B virus infection. The genes are TRBV11-2 and TRBJ2-5; D possibly uses TRBD1 or TRBD2 (5 bases each). Material for sequencing was peripheral blood. The CDR3 sequence: CTSSSTLGESQYF. CDR3 bases: TGTACCAGCAGCTCCACATTGGGGGAGAGCCAGTACTTC.